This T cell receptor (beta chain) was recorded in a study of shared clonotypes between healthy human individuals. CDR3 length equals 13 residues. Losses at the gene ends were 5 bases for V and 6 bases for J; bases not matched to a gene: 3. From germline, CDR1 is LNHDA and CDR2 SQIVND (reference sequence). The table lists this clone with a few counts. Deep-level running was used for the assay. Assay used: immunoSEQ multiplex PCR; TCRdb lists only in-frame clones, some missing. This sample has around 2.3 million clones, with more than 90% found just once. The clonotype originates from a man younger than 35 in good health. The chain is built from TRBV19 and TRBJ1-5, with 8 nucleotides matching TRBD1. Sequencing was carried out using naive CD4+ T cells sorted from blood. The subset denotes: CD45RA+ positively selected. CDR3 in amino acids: CASSQTGVQPQHF. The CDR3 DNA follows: TGTGCCAGTAGTCAGACAGGGGTTCAGCCCCAGCATTTT.